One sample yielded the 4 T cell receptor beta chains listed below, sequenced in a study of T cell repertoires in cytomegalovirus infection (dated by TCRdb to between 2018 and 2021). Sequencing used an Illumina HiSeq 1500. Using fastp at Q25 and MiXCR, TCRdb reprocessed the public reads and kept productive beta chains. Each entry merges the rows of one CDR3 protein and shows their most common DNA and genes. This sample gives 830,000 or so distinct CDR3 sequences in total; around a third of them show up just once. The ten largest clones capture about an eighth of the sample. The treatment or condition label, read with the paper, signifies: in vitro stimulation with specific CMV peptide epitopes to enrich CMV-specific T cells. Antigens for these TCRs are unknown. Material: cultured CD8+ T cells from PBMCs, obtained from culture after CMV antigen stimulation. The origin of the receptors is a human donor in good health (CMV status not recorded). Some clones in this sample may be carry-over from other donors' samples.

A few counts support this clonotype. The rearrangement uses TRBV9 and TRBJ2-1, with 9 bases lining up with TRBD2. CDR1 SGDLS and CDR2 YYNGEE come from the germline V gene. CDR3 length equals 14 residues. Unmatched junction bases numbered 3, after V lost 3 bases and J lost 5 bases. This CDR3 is CASSAGTSHNEQFF. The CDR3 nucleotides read TGTGCCAGCAGCGCCGGGACTAGCCACAATGAGCAGTTCTTC.

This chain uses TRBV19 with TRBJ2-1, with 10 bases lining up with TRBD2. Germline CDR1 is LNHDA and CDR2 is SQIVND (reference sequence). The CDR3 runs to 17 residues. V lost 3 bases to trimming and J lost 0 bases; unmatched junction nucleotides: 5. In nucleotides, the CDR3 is TGTGCCAGTAGTATCACTAGCGGGGAAAACTCCTACAATGAGCAGTTCTTC. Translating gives CASSITSGENSYNEQFF.

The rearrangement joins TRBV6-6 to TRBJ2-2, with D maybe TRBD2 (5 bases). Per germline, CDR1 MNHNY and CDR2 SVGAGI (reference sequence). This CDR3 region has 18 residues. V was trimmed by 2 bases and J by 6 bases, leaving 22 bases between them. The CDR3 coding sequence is TGTGCCAGCAGTTACAGGGCTGCGAGGGTATCGTTGGCCGGGGAGCTGTTTTTT. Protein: CASSYRAARVSLAGELFF.

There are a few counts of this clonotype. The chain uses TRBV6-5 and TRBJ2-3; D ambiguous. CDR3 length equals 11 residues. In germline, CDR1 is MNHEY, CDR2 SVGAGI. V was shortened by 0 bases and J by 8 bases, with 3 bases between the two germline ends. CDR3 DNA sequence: TGTGCCAGCAGTTACTCGAGTACGCAGTATTTT. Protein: CASSYSSTQYF.